The entry that follows covers one TCR beta chain sequence. A few counts support this clone. The target of this receptor is not known. Base qualities are missing; no much larger clone stands one base away. This record comes from a study of T cells in localized non-small cell lung cancer (dated by TCRdb to the early 2020s). Turning to the overall study: Comparing tumors with uninvolved tumor-adjacent lungs, the study looked at the T cell repertoires of over 200 patients with early-stage NSCLC. The mean age of the NSCLC patients was about 62 years, with fewer than 150 men and about a hundred women. All 240 or so NSCLC patients in the cohort were treatment-naive and had localized lung tumors that were resected. General study outcomes and caveats: Because the study design was exploratory, TCR variables were selected using unadjusted p-values without false-discovery rate correction. Of the top 100 tumor clones, a median of 57 were detected in paired uninvolved adjacent lung; about 28 were also among that lung's top 100. Multi-region tumor sequencing was not performed, so intratumor heterogeneity could not be excluded. Uninvolved tumor-adjacent lung showed the highest T cell clonality, higher than tumor, which suggests more focused antigenic responses in the uninvolved tumor-adjacent lung. Higher blood T cell density associated with longer overall survival, while higher adjacent-lung clonality associated with shorter survival.

V is cut by 7 bases and J by 7 bases, and the space between the germline ends is 19 bases. In the germline V gene, CDR1 corresponds to MNHEY and CDR2 to SVGAGI. Counted from cysteine to phenylalanine, this CDR3 has 15 amino acids. The only DNA kept is the CDR3, 45 bases in frame from the first base. At diagnosis, tumor, uninvolved tumor-adjacent lung and peripheral blood were collected and then preserved as a mix of FFPE and fresh-frozen material. For TCR repertoire profiling, blood samples were analyzed as peripheral blood mononuclear cells. The immunoSEQ Assay was used to sequence TCR beta CDR3 regions from DNA. The authors' pipeline ran thus. T cell density was computed as TCR beta template counts normalized to usable DNA estimated by amplifying housekeeping genes. Richness was estimated using the preseqR package, with extrapolation to 400,000 templates for PBMC samples and to 120,000 templates for tissue samples. Clonality was taken to be one minus Pielou's evenness. Tissue-enriched TCRs were identified by differential abundance testing using productive amino-acid clonotypes, minimum total count 5 and alpha 0.1. The Jaccard Index and the Morisita Overlap Index were used to quantify repertoire overlap between compartments. GLIPH grouped TCR beta CDR3s together with public tetramer-defined viral CDR3s, and a viral motif had to include at least three viral sequences and also show V-gene enrichment. TCRdb stores this immuneACCESS table with in-frame sequences only. Part of the clones is absent; in the studies checked, under half of the shortfall reflects unresolved V genes, and no reason is known for the rest. The V and J calls and clone size come from that table; D and trimming were worked out from the DNA. For this sample the table gives roughly 6,000 clones, of which approximately 90% were detected only once. Together, the top ten hold 15% to 20% of the sample.

The sequence joins TRBV6-5 to TRBJ2-2, with a tentative D gene TRBD1 over 5 matching bases. The source of this sequence is a male donor older than 55 with stage I lung adenocarcinoma. The material was peripheral blood, obtained before any cancer treatment. The CDR3 protein: CASTKDRVLVGELFF. Here is the DNA: TGTGCCAGCACCAAAGACAGAGTGCTCGTCGGGGAGCTGTTTTTT.